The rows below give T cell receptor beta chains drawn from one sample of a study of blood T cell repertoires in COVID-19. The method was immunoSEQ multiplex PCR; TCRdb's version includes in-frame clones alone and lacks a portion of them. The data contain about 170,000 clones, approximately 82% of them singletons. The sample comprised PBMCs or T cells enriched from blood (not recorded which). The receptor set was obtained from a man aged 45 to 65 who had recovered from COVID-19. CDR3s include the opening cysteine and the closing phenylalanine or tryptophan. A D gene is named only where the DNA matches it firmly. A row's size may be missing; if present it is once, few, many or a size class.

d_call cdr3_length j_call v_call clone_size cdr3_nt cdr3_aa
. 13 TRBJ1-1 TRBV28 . TGTGCCAGCAGTTTCGGGGGGGGGACTGAAGCTTTCTTT CASSFGGGTEAFF
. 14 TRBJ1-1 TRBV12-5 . TGTGCTAGTGGGCCCGGGGGGGGAAGGACTGAAGCTTTCTTT CASGPGGGRTEAFF
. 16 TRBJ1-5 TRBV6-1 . TGTGCCAGCAGTGAAAAGGTCAGGGATAGCAATCAGCCCCAGCATTTT CASSEKVRDSNQPQHF
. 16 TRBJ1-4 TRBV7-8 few TGTGCCAGCAGCTTAGCTGCCGGGGCAACTAATGAAAAACTGTTTTTT CASSLAAGATNEKLFF
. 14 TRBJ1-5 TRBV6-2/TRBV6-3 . TGTGCCAGCAGTTACCAGGCGTGGAATCAGCCCCAGCATTTT CASSYQAWNQPQHF
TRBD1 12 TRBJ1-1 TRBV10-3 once TGTGCCATCCAACAGGGGGACACTGAAGCTTTCTTT CAIQQGDTEAFF
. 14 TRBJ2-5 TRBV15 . TGTGCCACCAGCAGAGAGGGAGACCAAGAGACCCAGTACTTC CATSREGDQETQYF
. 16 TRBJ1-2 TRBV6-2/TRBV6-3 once TGTGCCAGCAGTCCCCCGAGCTGGTTAGCTAACTATGGCTACACCTTC CASSPPSWLANYGYTF
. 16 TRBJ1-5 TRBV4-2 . TGTGCCAGCAGCCAAGCCCAGGGGTATAGCAATCAGCCCCAGCATTTT CASSQAQGYSNQPQHF
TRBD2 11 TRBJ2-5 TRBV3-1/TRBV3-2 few TGTGCCAGCAGCGGTGGGGGGGCCCAGTACTTC CASSGGGAQYF